The text below deals with one TCR beta chain. Its cognate antigen is unknown. These data belong to a study of CD8+ T cells in alopecia areata. Study details: Treatment comprised oral tofacitinib, 5 to 10 mg twice daily, in treated patients. Severity was scored as percentage of affected scalp area in treated patients.

From germline, CDR1 is GTSNPN and CDR2 SVGIG (reference sequence). V shed 0 bases and J shed 7 bases, with 13 bases lying between them. This CDR3 has 14 amino acids. cDNA serving as the sequencing template came from extracted, reverse transcribed RNA. TCRdb keeps only in-frame clones here, not all; method: immunoSEQ multiplex PCR. The sample carries some 200,000 clones, around 57% recorded once. Study-wide findings and caveats: Tofacitinib did not eliminate many expanded lesional clones from scalp or blood.

Specified treatment: oral pan-JAK inhibitor, 5-10 mg twice daily. Cell sorting was applied to PBMCs, and CD4+ and CD8+ T cells were collected. This TCR was sampled from a human donor with alopecia areata. Here the sequenced sample was CD4+ T cells sorted from blood, taken at week 4, from a patient treated with tofacitinib. The V gene is TRBV30, the J gene TRBJ2-1; D is undetermined. The CDR3 sequence is CAWSVGSGQNEQFF. The CDR3 nucleotides read TGTGCCTGGAGTGTAGGCTCAGGTCAGAATGAGCAGTTCTTC.